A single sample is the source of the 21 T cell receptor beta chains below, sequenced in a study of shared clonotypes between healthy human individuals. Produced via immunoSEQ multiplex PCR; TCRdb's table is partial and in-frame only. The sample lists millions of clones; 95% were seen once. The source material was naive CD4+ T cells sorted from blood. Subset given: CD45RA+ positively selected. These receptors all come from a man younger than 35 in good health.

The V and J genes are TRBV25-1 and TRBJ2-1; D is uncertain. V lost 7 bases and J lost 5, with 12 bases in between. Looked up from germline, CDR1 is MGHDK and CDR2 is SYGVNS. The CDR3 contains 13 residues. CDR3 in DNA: TGTGCCAGCACTTCGAGTTTCCACAATGAGCAGTTCTTC. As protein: CASTSSFHNEQFF. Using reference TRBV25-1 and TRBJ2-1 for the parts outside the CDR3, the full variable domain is EADIYQTPRYLVIGTGKKITLECSQTMGHDKMYWYQQDPGMELHLIHYSYGVNSTEKGDLSSESTVSRIRTEHFPLTLESARPSHTSQYLCASTSSFHNEQFFGPGTRLTVL.

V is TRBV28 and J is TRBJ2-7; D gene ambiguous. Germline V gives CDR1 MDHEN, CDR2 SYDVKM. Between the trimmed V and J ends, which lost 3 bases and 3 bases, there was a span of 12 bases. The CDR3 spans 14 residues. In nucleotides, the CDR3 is TGTGCCAGCAGTTTGGCCCTAGTGGACTACGAGCAGTACTTC. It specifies CASSLALVDYEQYF.

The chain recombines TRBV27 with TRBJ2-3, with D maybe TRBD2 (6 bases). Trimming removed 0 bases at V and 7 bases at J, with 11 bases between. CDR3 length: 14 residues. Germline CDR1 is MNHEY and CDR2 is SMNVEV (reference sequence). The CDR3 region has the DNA TGTGCCAGCAGTTTATCGTCAGGGAGGAATACGCAGTATTTT. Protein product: CASSLSSGRNTQYF.

The CDR3 region is CSVQTGTFTDTQYF. The CDR3 coding sequence is TGCAGCGTTCAGACAGGTACTTTCACAGATACGCAGTATTTT. The chain is built from TRBV29-1 and TRBJ2-3; D possibly corresponds to TRBD1 (6 bases). The CDR3 is made up of 14 amino acids. Trimming removed 5 bases at V and 2 bases at J, with 14 bases between. Germline loops: CDR1 SQVTM, CDR2 ANQGSEA.

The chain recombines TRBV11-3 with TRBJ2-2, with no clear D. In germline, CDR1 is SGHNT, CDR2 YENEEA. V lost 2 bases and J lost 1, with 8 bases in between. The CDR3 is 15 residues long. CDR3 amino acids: CASSLSPGNTGELFF. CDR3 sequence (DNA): TGTGCCAGCAGCTTAAGTCCGGGGAACACCGGGGAGCTGTTTTTT.

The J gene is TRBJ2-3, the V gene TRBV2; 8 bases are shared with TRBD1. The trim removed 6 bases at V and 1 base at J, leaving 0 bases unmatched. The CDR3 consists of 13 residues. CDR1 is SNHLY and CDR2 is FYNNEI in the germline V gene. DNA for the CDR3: TGTGCCAGCAGGACAGGGGGCACAGATACGCAGTATTTT. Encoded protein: CASRTGGTDTQYF.

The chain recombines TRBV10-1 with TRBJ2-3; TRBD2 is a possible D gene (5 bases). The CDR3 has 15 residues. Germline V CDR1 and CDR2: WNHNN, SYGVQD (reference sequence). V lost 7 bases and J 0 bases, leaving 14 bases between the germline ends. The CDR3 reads CASTADSDSTDTQYF. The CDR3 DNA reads TGCGCCAGCACTGCGGACTCGGATAGCACAGATACGCAGTATTTT.

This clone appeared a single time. CDR3 DNA sequence: TGCGCCAGCAGCTTGACTAACCGGGACAGGGGGGACTATGGCTACACCTTC. It yields the protein CASSLTNRDRGDYGYTF. The chain recombines TRBV5-1 with TRBJ1-2; 11 positions agree with TRBD1. CDR3 length equals 17 residues. Germline values: CDR1 SGHRS, CDR2 YFSETQ. V gave up 1 base and J gave up 3 bases; unmatched junction bases: 8.

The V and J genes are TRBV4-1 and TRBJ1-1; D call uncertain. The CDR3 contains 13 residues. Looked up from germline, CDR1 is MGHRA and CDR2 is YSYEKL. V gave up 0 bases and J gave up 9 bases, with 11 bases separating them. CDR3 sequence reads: CASSQETRAQAFF. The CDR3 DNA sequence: TGCGCCAGCAGCCAAGAAACCCGAGCGCAAGCTTTCTTT.

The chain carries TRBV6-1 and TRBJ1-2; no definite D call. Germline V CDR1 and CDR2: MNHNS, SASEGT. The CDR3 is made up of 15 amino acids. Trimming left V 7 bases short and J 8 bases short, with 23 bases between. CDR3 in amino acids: CASTLLTDLVGGYTF. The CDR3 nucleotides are TGTGCCAGCACCCTTTTAACGGACTTGGTAGGGGGCTACACCTTC.

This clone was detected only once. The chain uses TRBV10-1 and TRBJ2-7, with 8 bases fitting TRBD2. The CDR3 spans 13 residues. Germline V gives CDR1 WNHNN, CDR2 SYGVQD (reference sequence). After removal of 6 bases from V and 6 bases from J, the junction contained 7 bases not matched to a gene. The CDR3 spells CASRERLAGEQYF. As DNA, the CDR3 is TGCGCCAGCAGGGAACGGCTAGCGGGCGAGCAGTACTTC.

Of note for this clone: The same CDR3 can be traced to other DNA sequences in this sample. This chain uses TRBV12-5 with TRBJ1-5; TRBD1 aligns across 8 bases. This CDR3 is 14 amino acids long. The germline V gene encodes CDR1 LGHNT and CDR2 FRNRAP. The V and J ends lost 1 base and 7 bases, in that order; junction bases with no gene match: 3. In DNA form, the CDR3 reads TGTGCTAGTGGTTTGGGACAGGGGAACCAGCCCCAGCATTTT. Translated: CASGLGQGNQPQHF. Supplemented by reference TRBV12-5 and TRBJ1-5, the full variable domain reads DARVTQTPRHKVTEMGQEVTMRCQPILGHNTVFWYRQTMMQGLELLAYFRNRAPLDDSGMPKDRFSAEMPDATLATLKIQPSEPRDSAVYFCASGLGQGNQPQHFGDGTRLSIL.

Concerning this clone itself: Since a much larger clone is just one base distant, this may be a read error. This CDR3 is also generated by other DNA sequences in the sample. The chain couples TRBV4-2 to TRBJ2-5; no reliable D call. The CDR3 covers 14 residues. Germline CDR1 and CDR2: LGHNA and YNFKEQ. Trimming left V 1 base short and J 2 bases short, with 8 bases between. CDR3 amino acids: CASSQVTGQETQYF. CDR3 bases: TGTGCCAGCAGCCAAGTCACGGGTCAAGAGACCCAGTACTTC.

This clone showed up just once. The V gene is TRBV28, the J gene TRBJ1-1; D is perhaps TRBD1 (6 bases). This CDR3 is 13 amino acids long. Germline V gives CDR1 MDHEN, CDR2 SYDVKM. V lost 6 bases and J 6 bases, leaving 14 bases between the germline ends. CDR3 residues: CASSPRQGPEAFF. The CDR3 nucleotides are TGTGCCAGCAGCCCCCGGCAGGGGCCTGAAGCTTTCTTT.

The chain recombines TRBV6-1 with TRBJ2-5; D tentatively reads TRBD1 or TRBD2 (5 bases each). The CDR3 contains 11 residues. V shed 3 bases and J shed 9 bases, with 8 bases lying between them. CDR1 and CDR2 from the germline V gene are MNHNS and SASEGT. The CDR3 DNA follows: TGTGCCAGCAGTGAGGGGACGCCCCAGTACTTC. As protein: CASSEGTPQYF.

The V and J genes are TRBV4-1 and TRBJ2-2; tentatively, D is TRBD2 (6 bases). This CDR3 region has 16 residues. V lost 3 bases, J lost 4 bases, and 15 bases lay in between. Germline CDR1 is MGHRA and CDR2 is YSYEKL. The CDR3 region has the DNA TGCGCCAGCAGCCATACCCTGTACGGGGGCACCGGGGAGCTGTTTTTT. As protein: CASSHTLYGGTGELFF.

The CDR3 region is CAWIRQGTDTQYF. DNA for the CDR3: TGTGCCTGGATCCGGCAGGGTACAGATACGCAGTATTTT. The rearrangement uses TRBV30 and TRBJ2-3; D might be TRBD1 (5 bases). Per germline, CDR1 GTSNPN and CDR2 SVGIG (reference sequence). CDR3 length: 13 amino acids. Trimming pared 4 bases from V and 3 bases from J, leaving 11 bases between.

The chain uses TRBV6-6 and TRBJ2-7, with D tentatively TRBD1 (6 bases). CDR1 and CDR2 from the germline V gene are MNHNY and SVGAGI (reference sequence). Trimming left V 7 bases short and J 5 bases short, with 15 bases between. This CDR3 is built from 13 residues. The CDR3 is CASTKGVGDEQYF. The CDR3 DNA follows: TGTGCCAGCACCAAGGGGGTGGGCGACGAGCAGTACTTC.

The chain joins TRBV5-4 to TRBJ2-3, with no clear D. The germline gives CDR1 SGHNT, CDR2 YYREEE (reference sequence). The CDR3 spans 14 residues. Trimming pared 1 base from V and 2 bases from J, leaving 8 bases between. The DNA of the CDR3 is TGTGCCAGCAGCTTGAGGGTCCTCACAGATACGCAGTATTTT. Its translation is CASSLRVLTDTQYF.

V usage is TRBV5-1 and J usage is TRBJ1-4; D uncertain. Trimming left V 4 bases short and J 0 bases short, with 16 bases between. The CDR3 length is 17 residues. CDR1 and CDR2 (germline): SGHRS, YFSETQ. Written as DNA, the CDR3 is TGCGCCAGCAGCAAAAGTCTCGCAGGTCCAACTAATGAAAAACTGTTTTTT. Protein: CASSKSLAGPTNEKLFF. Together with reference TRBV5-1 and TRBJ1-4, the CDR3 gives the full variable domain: KAGVTQTPRYLIKTRGQQVTLSCSPISGHRSVSWYQQTPGQGLQFLFEYFSETQRNKGNFPGRFSGRQFSNSRSEMNVSTLELGDSALYLCASSKSLAGPTNEKLFFGSGTQLSVL.

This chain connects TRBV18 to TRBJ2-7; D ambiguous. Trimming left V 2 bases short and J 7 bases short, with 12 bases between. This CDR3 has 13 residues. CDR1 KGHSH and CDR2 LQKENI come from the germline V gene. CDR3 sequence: CASSPERLGEQYF. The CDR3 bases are TGTGCCAGCTCACCAGAGAGACTCGGGGAGCAGTACTTC.